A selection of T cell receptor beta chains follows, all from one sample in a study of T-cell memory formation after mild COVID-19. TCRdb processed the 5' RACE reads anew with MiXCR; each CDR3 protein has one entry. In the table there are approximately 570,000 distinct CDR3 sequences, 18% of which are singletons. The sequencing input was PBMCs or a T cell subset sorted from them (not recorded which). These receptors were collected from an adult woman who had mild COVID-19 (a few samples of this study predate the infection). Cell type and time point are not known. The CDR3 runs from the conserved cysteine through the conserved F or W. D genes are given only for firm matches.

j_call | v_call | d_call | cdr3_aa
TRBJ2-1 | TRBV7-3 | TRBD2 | CASATPGLAGKYNEQFF
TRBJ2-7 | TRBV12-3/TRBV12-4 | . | CASRFIGGYEQYF
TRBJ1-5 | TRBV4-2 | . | CASSQDANQPQHF
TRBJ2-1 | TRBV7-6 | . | CASSRGLLAPTYNEQFF
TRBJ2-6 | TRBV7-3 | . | CASSPPGTTGANVLTF
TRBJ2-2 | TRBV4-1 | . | CASSPGAGANTGELFF
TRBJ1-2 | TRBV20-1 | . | CSAPPPVGTLRGYGYTF
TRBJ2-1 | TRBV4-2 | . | CASSQATGSSYNEQFF
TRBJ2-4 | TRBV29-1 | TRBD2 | CSVYDSGRDIQYF
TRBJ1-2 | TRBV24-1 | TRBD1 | CATSDFRTGLTF
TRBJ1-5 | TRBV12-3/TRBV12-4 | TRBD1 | CASSMTGSQPQHF
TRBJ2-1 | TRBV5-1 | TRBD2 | CASVRLAGSNEQFF
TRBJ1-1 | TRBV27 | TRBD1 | CASSGTGDLDTEAFF
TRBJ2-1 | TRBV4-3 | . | CASSRDRDVRFNEQFF
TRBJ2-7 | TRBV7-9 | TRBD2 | CASSPTLAGGPYEQYF
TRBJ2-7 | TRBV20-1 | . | CSAREEGLAFIHEQYF
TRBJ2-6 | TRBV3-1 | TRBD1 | CASTMDATGASGANVLTF
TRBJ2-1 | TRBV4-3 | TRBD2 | CASSQGSLAGVYEQFF
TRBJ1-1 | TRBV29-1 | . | CSGGHVNTEAFF
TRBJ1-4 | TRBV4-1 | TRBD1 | CASSQNSPGTGGFEKLFF
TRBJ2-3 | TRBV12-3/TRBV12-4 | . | CASSLFGLRSDTQYF
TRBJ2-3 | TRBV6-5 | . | CASSRWQSTDTQYF
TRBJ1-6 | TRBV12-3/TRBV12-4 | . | CASSSLMATTLHF
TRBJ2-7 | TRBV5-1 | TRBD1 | CASSLDPGQGKNEQYF
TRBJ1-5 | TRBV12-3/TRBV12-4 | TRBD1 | CASSLRGQASNQPQHF
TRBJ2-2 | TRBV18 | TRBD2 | CASSPVLGTSGGANTGELFF
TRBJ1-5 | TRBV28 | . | CASSTWTSNQPQHF
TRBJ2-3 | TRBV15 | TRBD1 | CATSSPNQGVDTQYF
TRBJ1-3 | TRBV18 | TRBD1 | CASSLGTASGNTIYF
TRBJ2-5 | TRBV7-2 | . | CASSFGGAGTETQYF
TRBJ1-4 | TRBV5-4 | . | CASSSNRAVNEKLFF
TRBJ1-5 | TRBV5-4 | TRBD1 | CASSSTGGVGQPQHF
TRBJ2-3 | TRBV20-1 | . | CSARLGSVRRDTQYF
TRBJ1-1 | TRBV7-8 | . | CASSRHGTRVNTEAFF
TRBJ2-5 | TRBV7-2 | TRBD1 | CASSLRGTGYETQYF
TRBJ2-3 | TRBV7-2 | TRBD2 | CASSPGTSGTRTDTQYF
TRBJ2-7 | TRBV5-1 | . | CASSLVSGSYEQYF
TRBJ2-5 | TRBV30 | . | CAWTNRETQYF
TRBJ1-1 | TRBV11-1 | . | CASSLTGKTEAFF
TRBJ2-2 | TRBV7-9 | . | CASNREPNTGELFF
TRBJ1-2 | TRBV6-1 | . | CAIRPITARGYTF
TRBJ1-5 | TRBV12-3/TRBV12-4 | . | CASSLVGTGNNQPQHF
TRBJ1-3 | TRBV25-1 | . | CASSEYPTGTYPSGNTIYF
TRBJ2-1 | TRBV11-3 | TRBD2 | CASSLPLAGPINEQFF
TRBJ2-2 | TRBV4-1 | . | CASSQYVGTGELFF
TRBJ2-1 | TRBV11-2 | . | CASSSTKASSYNEQFF
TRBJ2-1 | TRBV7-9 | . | CASSLEGPGEQFF
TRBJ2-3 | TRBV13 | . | CASSPLLTDTQYF
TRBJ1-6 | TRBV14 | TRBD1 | CASSLTKYRGNSPLHF
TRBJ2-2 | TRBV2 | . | CASSESRWTGELFF
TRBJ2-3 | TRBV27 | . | CASSLVEYGLPVSDTQYF
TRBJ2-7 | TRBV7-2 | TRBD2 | CASSFFGLALRAGYEQYF
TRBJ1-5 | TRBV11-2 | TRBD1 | CASSSAFGTVNQPQHF